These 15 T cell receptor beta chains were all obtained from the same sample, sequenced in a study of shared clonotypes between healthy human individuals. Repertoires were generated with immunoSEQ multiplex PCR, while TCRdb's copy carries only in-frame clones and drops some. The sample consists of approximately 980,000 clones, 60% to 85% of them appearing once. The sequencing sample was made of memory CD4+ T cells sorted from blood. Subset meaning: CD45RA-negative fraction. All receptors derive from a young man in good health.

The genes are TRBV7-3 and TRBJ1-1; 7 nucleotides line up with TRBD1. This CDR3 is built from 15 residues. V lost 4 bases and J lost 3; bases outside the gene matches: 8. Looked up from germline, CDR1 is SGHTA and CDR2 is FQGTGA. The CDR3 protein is CASSSQGTADTEAFF. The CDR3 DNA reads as TGTGCCAGCAGCTCTCAGGGGACAGCGGACACTGAAGCTTTCTTT.

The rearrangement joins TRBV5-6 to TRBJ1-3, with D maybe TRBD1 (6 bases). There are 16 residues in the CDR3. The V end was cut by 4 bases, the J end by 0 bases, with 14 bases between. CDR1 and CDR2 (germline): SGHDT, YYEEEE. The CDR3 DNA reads TGTGCCAGCAGCCAAGGGGGGCCGATCTCTGGAAACACCATATATTTT. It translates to CASSQGGPISGNTIYF.

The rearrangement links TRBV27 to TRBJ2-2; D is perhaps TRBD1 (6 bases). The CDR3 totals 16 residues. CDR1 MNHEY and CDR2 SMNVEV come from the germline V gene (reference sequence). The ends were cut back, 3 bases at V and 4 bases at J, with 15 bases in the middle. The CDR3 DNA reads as TGTGCCAGCAGTTTCGCACAGGGTCGACGCACCGGGGAGCTGTTTTTT. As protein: CASSFAQGRRTGELFF.

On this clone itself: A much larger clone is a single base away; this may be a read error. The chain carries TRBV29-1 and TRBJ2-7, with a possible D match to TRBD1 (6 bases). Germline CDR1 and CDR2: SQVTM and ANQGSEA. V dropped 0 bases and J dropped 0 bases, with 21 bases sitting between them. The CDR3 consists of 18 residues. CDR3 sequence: CSVEDGTLGAGDSYEQYF. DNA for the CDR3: TGCAGCGTTGAAGATGGGACCCTAGGAGCAGGGGACTCCTACGAGCAGTACTTC.

CDR3 amino acids: CASSRRAGTSNEQFF. CDR3 in DNA: TGTGCCAGCAGCCGCAGGGCGGGGACTAGCAACGAGCAGTTCTTC. This chain joins TRBV7-2 and TRBJ2-1, with 9 bases fitting TRBD2. V was pared by 5 bases and J by 10 bases, with 12 bases of the junction left unmatched. The germline V gene has CDR1 SGHTA and CDR2 FQGNSA. This CDR3 comprises 15 residues.

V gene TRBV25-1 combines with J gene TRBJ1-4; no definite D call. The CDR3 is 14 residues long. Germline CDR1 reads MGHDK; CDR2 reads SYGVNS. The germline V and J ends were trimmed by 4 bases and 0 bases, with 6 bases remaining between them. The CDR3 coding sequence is TGTGCCAGCAGTGCATCTGCAACTAATGAAAAACTGTTTTTT. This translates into CASSASATNEKLFF.

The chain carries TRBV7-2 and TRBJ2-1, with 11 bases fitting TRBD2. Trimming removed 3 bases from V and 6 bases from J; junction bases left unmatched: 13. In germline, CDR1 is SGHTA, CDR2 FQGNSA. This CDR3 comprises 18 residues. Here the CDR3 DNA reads TGTGCCAGCAGCTTCCAGGGTATTAGCGGGAGGGCTTCCAATGAGCAGTTCTTC. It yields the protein CASSFQGISGRASNEQFF.

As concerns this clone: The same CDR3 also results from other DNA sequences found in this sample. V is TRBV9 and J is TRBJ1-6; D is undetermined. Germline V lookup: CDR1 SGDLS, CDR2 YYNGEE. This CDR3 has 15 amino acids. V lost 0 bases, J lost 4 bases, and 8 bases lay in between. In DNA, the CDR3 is TGTGCCAGCAGCGTAGAGACGGGATATAATTCACCCCTCCACTTT. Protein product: CASSVETGYNSPLHF.

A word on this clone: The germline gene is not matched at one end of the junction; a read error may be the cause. The CDR3 loop reads CASSQVGSPSSEQYF. The CDR3 DNA follows: TGTGCCAGCAGCCAAGTGGGATCCCCGTCCTCCGAGCAGTACTTC. V usage is TRBV14 and J usage is TRBJ2-7; the D is unclear. CDR3 size: 15 residues. Germline V gene data show CDR1 as SGHDN and CDR2 as FVKESK.

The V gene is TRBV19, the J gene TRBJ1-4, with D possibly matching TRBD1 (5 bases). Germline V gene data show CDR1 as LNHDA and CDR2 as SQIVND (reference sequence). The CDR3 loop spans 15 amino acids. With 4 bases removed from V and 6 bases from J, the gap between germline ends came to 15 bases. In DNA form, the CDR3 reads TGTGCCAGTAGTACCCATTCTGGGGGTGATGAAAAACTGTTTTTT. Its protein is CASSTHSGGDEKLFF.

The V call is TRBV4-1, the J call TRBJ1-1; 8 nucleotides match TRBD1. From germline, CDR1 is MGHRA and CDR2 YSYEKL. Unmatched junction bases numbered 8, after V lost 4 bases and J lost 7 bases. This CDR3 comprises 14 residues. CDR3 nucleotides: TGCGCCAGCAGCCGCCAGGGGGCCTCCGTTGAAGCTTTCTTT. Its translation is CASSRQGASVEAFF.

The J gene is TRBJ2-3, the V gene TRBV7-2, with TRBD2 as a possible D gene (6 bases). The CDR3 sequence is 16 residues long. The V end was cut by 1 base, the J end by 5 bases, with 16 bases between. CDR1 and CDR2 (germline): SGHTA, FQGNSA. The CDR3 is CASSLVLAWGKDTQYF. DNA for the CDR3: TGTGCCAGCAGCTTAGTTCTAGCGTGGGGCAAAGATACGCAGTATTTT.

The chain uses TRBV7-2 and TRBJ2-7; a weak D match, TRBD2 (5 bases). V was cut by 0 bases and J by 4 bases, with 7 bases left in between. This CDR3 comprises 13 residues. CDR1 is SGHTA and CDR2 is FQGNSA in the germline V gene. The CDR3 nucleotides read TGTGCCAGCAGCTTAGCCCGGGATTACGAGCAGTACTTC. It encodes CASSLARDYEQYF.

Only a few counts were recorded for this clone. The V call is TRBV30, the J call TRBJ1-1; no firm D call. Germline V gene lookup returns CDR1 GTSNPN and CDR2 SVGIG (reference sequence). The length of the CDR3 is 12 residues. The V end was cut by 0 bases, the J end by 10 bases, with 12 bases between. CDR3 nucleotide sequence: TGTGCCTGGAGTGTAGGTTTGGAAGGAGCTTTCTTT. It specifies CAWSVGLEGAFF.

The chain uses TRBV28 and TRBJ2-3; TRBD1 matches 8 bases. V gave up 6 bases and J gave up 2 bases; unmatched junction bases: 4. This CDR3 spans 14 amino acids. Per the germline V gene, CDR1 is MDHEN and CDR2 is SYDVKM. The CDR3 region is CASSDRGFTDTQYF. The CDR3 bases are TGTGCCAGCAGCGACAGGGGTTTCACAGATACGCAGTATTTT.